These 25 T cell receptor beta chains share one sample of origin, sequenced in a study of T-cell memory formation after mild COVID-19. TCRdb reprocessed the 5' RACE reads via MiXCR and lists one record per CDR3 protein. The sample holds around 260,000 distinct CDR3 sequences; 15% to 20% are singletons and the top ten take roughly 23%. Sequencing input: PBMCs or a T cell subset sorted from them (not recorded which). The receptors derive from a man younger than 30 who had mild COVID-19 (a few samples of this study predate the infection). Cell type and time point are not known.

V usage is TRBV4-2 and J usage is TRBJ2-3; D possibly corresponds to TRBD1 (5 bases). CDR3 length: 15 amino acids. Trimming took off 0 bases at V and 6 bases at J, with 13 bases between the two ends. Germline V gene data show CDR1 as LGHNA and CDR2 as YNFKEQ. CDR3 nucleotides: TGTGCCAGCAGCCAAGAGCCTTACAGGCCGGATACGCAGTATTTT. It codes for CASSQEPYRPDTQYF.

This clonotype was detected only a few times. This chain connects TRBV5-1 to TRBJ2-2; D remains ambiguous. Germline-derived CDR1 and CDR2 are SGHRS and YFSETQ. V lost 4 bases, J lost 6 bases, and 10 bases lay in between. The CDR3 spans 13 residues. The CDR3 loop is CASSTLKAGELFF. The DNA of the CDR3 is TGCGCCAGCAGCACGTTAAAAGCCGGGGAGCTGTTTTTT.

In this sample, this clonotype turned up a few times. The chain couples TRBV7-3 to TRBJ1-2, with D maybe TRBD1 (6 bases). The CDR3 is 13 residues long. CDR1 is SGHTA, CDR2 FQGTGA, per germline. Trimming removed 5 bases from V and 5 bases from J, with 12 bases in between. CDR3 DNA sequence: TGTGCCAGCAGCCACAGGACAGCTTATGGCTACACCTTC. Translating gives CASSHRTAYGYTF. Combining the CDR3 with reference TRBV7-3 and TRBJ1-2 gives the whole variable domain GAGVSQTPSNKVTEKGKYVELRCDPISGHTALYWYRQSLGQGPEFLIYFQGTGAADDSGLPNDRFFAVRPEGSVSTLKIQRTERGDSAVYLCASSHRTAYGYTFGSGTRLTVV.

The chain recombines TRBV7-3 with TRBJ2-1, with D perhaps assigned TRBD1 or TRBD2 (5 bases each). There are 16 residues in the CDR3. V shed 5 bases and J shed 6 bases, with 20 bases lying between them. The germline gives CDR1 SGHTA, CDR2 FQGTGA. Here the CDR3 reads CASSKQGPAYLNEQFF. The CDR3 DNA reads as TGTGCCAGCAGCAAGCAGGGACCCGCCTACCTCAATGAGCAGTTCTTC.

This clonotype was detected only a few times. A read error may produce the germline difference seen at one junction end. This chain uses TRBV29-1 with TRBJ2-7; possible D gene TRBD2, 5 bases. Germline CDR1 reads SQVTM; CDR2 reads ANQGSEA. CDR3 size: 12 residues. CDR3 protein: CSVQSTGRNEDF. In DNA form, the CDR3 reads TGCAGCGTTCAGTCTACGGGGAGAAACGAGGACTTC.

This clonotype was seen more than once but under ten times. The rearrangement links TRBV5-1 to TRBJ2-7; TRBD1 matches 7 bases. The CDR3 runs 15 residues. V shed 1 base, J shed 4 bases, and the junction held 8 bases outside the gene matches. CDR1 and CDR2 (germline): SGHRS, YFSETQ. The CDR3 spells CASSLTGQERYEQYF. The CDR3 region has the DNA TGCGCCAGCAGCTTGACCGGACAGGAGAGATACGAGCAGTACTTC.

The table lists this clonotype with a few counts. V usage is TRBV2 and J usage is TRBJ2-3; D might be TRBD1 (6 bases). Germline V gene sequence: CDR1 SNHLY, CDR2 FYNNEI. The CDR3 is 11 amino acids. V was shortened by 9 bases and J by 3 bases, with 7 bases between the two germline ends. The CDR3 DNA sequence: TGTGCCAGTCAGGGGACAGATACGCAGTATTTT. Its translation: CASQGTDTQYF.

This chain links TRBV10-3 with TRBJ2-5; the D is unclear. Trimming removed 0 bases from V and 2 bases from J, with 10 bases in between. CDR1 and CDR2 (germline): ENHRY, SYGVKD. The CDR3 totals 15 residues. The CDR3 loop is CAISESERPQETQYF. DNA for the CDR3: TGTGCCATCAGTGAGTCTGAGAGACCACAAGAGACCCAGTACTTC.

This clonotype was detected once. CDR3 DNA: TGTGCCAGTACCCCAGGGGTGTCCTACAATGAGCAGTTCTTC. Encoded protein: CASTPGVSYNEQFF. The rearrangement links TRBV19 to TRBJ2-1; D is perhaps TRBD1 (6 bases). Looked up from germline, CDR1 is LNHDA and CDR2 is SQIVND (reference sequence). V was clipped by 7 bases and J by 1 base, with 11 bases between them. The length of the CDR3 is 14 residues.

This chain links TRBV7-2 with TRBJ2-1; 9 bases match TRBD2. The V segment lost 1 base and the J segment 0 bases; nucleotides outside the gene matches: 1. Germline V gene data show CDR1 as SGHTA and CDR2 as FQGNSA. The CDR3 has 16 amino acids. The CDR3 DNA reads TGTGCCAGCAGCTTAGGCGGGGGGGGCTCCTACAATGAGCAGTTCTTC. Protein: CASSLGGGGSYNEQFF.

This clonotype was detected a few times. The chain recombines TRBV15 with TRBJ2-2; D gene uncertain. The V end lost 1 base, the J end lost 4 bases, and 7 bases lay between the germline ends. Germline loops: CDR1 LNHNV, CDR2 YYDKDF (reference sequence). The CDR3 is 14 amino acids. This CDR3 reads CATSRGKVTGELFF. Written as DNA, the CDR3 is TGTGCCACCAGCAGAGGGAAGGTCACCGGGGAGCTGTTTTTT.

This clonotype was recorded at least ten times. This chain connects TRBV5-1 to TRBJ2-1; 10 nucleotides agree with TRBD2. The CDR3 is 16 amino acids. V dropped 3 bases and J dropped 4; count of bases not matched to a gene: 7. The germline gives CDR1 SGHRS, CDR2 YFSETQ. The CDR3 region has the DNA TGCGCCAGCAGCTCCTCCCTAGCGGGGGTATACAATGAGCAGTTCTTC. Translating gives CASSSSLAGVYNEQFF.

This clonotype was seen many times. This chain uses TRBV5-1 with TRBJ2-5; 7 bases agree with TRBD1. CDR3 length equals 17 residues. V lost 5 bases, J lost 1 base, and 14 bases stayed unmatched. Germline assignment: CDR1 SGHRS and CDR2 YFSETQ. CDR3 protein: CASRSGQKNTVQETQYF. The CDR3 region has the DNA TGCGCCAGCAGGTCGGGACAGAAGAACACGGTCCAAGAGACCCAGTACTTC.

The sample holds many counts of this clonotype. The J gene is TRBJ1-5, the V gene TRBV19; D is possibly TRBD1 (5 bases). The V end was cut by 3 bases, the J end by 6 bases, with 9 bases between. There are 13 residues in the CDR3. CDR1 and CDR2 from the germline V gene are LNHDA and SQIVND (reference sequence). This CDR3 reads CASSMSRAQPQHF. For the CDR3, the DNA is TGTGCCAGTAGTATGAGCAGGGCTCAGCCCCAGCATTTT.

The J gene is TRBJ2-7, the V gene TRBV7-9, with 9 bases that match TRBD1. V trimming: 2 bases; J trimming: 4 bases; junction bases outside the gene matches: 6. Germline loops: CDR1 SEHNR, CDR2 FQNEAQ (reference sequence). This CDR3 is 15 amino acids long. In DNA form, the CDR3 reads TGTGCCAGCAGCTTATTGACAGGGGGTTCTTACGAGCAGTACGTC. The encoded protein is CASSLLTGGSYEQYV.

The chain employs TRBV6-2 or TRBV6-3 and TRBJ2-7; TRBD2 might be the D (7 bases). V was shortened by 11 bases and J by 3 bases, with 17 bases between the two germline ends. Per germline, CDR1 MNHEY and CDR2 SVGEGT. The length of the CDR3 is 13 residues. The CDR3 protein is CAGTRGGGYEQYF. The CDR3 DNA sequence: TGTGCCGGAACGAGGGGAGGGGGCTACGAGCAGTACTTC.

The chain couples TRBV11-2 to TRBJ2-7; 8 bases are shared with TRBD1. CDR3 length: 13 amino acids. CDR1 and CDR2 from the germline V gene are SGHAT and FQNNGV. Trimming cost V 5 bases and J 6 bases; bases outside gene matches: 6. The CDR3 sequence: CASSRDRNFEQYF. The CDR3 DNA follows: TGTGCCAGCAGCCGGGACAGGAACTTCGAGCAGTACTTC. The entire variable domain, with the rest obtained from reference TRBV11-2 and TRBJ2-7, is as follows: EAGVAQSPRYKIIEKRQSVAFWCNPISGHATLYWYQQILGQGPKLLIQFQNNGVVDDSQLPKDRFSAERLKGVDSTLKIQPAKLEDSAVYLCASSRDRNFEQYFGPGTRLTVT.

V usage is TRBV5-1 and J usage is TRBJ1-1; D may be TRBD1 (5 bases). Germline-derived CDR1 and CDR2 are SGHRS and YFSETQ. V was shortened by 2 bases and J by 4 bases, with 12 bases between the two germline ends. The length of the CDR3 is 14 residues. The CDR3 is CASSFTGASTEAFF. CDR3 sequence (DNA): TGCGCCAGCAGCTTCACCGGGGCTAGCACTGAAGCTTTCTTT.

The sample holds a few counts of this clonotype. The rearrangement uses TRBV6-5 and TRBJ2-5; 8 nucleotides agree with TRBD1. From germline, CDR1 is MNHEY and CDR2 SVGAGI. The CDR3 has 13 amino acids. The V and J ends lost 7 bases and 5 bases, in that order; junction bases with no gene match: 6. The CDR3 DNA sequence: TGTGCCAGCACCCCGACAGGGGTGGAGACCCAGTACTTC. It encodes CASTPTGVETQYF.

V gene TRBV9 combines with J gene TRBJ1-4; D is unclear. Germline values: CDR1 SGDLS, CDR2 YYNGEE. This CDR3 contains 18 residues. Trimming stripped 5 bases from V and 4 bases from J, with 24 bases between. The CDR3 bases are TGTGCCAGCAGTAAGAGTGGTGGTTCGGGTAAAGATAATGAAAAACTGTTTTTT. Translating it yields CASSKSGGSGKDNEKLFF. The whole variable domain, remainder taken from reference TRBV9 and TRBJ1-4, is DSGVTQTPKHLITATGQRVTLRCSPRSGDLSVYWYQQSLDQGLQFLIQYYNGEERAKGNILERFSAQQFPDLHSELNLSSLELGDSALYFCASSKSGGSGKDNEKLFFGSGTQLSVL.

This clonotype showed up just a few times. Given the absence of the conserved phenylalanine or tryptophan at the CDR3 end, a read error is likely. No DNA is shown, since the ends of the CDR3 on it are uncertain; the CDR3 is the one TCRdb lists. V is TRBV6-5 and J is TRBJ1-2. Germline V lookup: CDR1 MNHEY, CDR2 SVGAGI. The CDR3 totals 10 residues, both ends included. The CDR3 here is CASSPSRALN.

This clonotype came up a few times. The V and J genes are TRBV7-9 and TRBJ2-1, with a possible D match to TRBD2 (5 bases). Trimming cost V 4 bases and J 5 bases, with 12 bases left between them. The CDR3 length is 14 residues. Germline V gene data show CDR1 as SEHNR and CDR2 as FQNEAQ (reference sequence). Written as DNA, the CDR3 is TGTGCCAGCAGCTCGTGGACGGGAAACAATGAGCAGTTCTTC. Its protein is CASSSWTGNNEQFF.

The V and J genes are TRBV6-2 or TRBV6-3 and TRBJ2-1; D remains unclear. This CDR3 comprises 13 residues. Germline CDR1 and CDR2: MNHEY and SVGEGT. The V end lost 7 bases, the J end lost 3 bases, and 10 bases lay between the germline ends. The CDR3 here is CASMPSFYNEQFF. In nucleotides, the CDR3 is TGTGCCAGCATGCCTTCCTTCTACAATGAGCAGTTCTTC.

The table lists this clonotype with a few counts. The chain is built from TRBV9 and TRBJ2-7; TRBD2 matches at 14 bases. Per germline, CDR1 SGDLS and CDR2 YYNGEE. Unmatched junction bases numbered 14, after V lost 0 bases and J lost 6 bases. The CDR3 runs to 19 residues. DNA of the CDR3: TGTGCCAGCAGCGTAGCTCCTTCACCGGGACTAGCGGGGGAGTCCGAGCAGTACTTC. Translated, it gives CASSVAPSPGLAGESEQYF.

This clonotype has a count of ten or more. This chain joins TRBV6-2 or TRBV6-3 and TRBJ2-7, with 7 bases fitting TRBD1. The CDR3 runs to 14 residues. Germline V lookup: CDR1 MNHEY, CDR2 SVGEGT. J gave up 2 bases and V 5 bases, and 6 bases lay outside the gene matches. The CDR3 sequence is CASSQRDSAYEQYF. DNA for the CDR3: TGTGCCAGCAGTCAAAGGGACAGCGCCTACGAGCAGTACTTC.